Described below is a single T cell receptor beta chain sequence and its context. Its antigen is unknown. Every TCR beta cDNA library bore unique molecular identifiers. T cells numbering about 0.85 to 11 million yielded 450,000 to 500,000 cDNA molecules. Each CDR3 protein is one row after TCRdb ran MiXCR on the PCR reads. This repertoire shows about 170,000 distinct CDR3 sequences, around 28% found once; its top ten account for approximately 1.5%. The sample comes from a study of post-analysis software for immune sequencing data. Overall study context: Relapsing-remitting, secondary progressive and progressive-relapsing courses of multiple sclerosis were included. Study-wide points: About 5 TRBV segments were significantly more frequent in patients than in controls. TRBV5-6, TRBV5-1 and TRBV20-1 were among these segments.

Trimming took off 2 bases at V and 3 bases at J, with 10 bases between the two ends. This CDR3 has 15 amino acids. Germline CDR1 reads MGHDK; CDR2 reads SYGVNS. Sequencing was carried out using blood. The receptor comes from a girl aged 10-17 years with multiple sclerosis. The chain joins TRBV25-1 to TRBJ2-2, with D uncertain. The CDR3 loop is CASSEREADTGELFF. The CDR3 DNA reads as TGTGCCAGCAGTGAACGTGAGGCGGACACCGGGGAGCTGTTTTTT. The full variable domain, its missing parts supplied by reference TRBV25-1 and TRBJ2-2, is EADIYQTPRYLVIGTGKKITLECSQTMGHDKMYWYQQDPGMELHLIHYSYGVNSTEKGDLSSESTVSRIRTEHFPLTLESARPSHTSQYLCASSEREADTGELFFGEGSRLTVL.